Reported below is one TCR beta chain. What it binds is not known. V was pared by 0 bases and J by 1 base, with 13 bases between. CDR3 length equals 16 residues. Germline loops: CDR1 MNHEY, CDR2 SVGEGT. This record comes from a study of T cell responses to AZD1222 COVID-19 vaccine. Study information: Both about-4-week and about-12-week second-dose recipients were combined. Findings and limits, study-wide: Unmutated variant regions are reportedly targeted by nearly half of spike-specific TCRs. The donors showed a predominance of white British ancestry and of females, with possible underestimation of clonal diversity.

Data came from immunoSEQ multiplex PCR; TCRdb stores just in-frame clones and leaves some out. The sample consists of more than 95,000 clones, roughly 87% of them appearing once. This TCR derives from an adult in good health. The specimen comprised peripheral blood, sampled on day 0 of AZD1222 vaccination. V is TRBV6-2 or TRBV6-3 and J is TRBJ2-7; D ambiguous. The CDR3 region is CASSYSSRIISYEQYF. In DNA form, the CDR3 reads TGTGCCAGCAGTTACTCAAGCAGGATAATATCCTACGAGCAGTACTTC.